The 18 T cell receptor beta chains below all came from one sample that was sequenced in a study of technical replicates of blood from a handful of donors. Produced via immunoSEQ multiplex PCR; TCRdb's table is partial and in-frame only. The sample yields about 85,000 clones, approximately 94% seen once. Sequencing was done on a sample of T cells isolated from PBMCs. The source of these receptors is a human donor in good health.

V gene TRBV30 combines with J gene TRBJ1-2, with a tentative D call TRBD1 (6 bases). Germline V gene lookup returns CDR1 GTSNPN and CDR2 SVGIG (reference sequence). V was trimmed by 8 bases and J by 4 bases, leaving 26 bases between them. This CDR3 is 16 amino acids long. CDR3 loop: CATNTPSQGFGYGYTF. In DNA form, the CDR3 reads TGTGCCACCAATACCCCCTCACAGGGATTTGGCTATGGCTACACCTTC.

The V gene is TRBV28, the J gene TRBJ2-5; 8 bases are a match to TRBD2. The CDR3 runs 17 residues. Germline V gene data show CDR1 as MDHEN and CDR2 as SYDVKM. V lost 3 bases to trimming and J lost 2 bases; unmatched junction nucleotides: 11. The CDR3 loop reads CASSFRLGSGTQETQYF. CDR3 bases: TGTGCCAGCAGTTTTCGCCTTGGTAGCGGGACACAAGAGACCCAGTACTTC.

This rearrangement joins TRBV7-9 to TRBJ1-4, with 7 bases identical to TRBD1. The V and J ends lost 3 bases and 7 bases, in that order; junction bases with no gene match: 5. The CDR3 has 14 residues. Germline loops: CDR1 SEHNR, CDR2 FQNEAQ (reference sequence). CDR3 sequence reads: CASSFTRGSEKLFF. The CDR3 nucleotides read TGTGCCAGCAGCTTCACCAGGGGGAGTGAAAAACTGTTTTTT.

The chain couples TRBV6-5 to TRBJ1-1, with 8 bases fitting TRBD1. The CDR3 spans 15 residues. Germline V gene data show CDR1 as MNHEY and CDR2 as SVGAGI. The V segment lost 4 bases and the J segment 7 bases; nucleotides outside the gene matches: 11. In DNA, the CDR3 is TGTGCCAGCAGTTCTCCGGGACAGGCTCCCTATGAAGCTTTCTTT. As protein: CASSSPGQAPYEAFF.

As to this clone: This sample includes further DNA sequences coding for the same CDR3. The chain carries TRBV28 and TRBJ2-1, with 9 bases identical to TRBD2. Germline V CDR1 and CDR2: MDHEN, SYDVKM. Trimming took 8 bases from V and 10 from J; bases not matched to a gene: 6. The CDR3 is 12 amino acids. The CDR3 DNA reads as TGTGCCAGCGGTCTAGCGGGAAACGAGCAGTTCTTC. Translation: CASGLAGNEQFF.

The rearrangement joins TRBV25-1 to TRBJ2-5; D is undetermined. This CDR3 spans 13 amino acids. Germline lookup yields CDR1 MGHDK and CDR2 SYGVNS. V gave up 5 bases and J gave up 2 bases, with 9 bases separating them. The CDR3 spells CASSLTNQETQYF. The CDR3 region has the DNA TGTGCCAGCAGTTTGACAAATCAAGAGACCCAGTACTTC. The complete variable domain, with remaining parts taken from reference TRBV25-1 and TRBJ2-5, reads EADIYQTPRYLVIGTGKKITLECSQTMGHDKMYWYQQDPGMELHLIHYSYGVNSTEKGDLSSESTVSRIRTEHFPLTLESARPSHTSQYLCASSLTNQETQYFGPGTRLLVL.

This chain links TRBV6-1 with TRBJ1-4, with TRBD1 matching 7 bases. V was clipped by 3 bases and J by 4 bases; unmatched bases: 8. Germline assignment: CDR1 MNHNS and CDR2 SASEGT. The CDR3 totals 16 residues. The CDR3 loop reads CASSEPQTGFNEKLFF. DNA for the CDR3: TGTGCCAGCAGTGAGCCACAGACAGGGTTTAATGAAAAACTGTTTTTT.

The rearrangement joins TRBV12-5 to TRBJ2-5, with TRBD2 matching 8 bases. Germline lookup yields CDR1 LGHNT and CDR2 FRNRAP. CDR3 length: 13 amino acids. With V trimmed by 10 bases and J by 5 bases, 9 bases remained unmatched. This CDR3 is CATTRGGPETQYF. CDR3 coding DNA: TGTGCTACCACCCGGGGGGGCCCGGAGACCCAGTACTTC.

The J gene is TRBJ2-1, the V gene TRBV6-1; the D is unclear. Trimming stripped 0 bases from V and 0 bases from J, with 12 bases between. Germline loops: CDR1 MNHNS, CDR2 SASEGT. This CDR3 has 17 amino acids. This chain's CDR3 is CASSEARHPSSYNEQFF. The DNA for the CDR3 is TGTGCCAGCAGTGAAGCGCGGCACCCCAGCTCCTACAATGAGCAGTTCTTC.

The genes are TRBV5-7 and TRBJ1-2; D not resolved. TRBV5-7 is an ORF, with its function uncertain. Deletions cut 0 bases from V and 7 bases from J, with 10 bases between. This CDR3 is 13 amino acids long. The CDR3 bases are TGTGCCAGCAGCTTGGCCGAGGAGGGTGGCTACACCTTC. Translating it yields CASSLAEEGGYTF.

The chain is built from TRBV18 and TRBJ2-5; D remains unclear. CDR1 is KGHSH, CDR2 LQKENI, per germline. CDR3 length: 13 amino acids. Trimming removed 4 bases from V and 3 bases from J, with 9 bases in between. CDR3 amino acids: CASSRRVEETQYF. CDR3 coding DNA: TGTGCCAGCTCACGTAGAGTCGAAGAGACCCAGTACTTC.

Concerning this clone: Because the CDR3's place on the DNA is in doubt, the DNA is left out and the CDR3 is given as listed by TCRdb. The chain recombines TRBV2 with TRBJ1-1. The CDR3 spans 15 residues, counting both ends. Germline CDR1 SNHLY, CDR2 FYNNEI. This chain's CDR3 is CASSSSGRRNTEAFF.

The gene calls are TRBV19 and TRBJ1-1; D ambiguous. V was trimmed by 4 bases and J by 3 bases, leaving 15 bases between them. Per germline, CDR1 LNHDA and CDR2 SQIVND (reference sequence). The CDR3 covers 15 residues. The CDR3 region has the DNA TGTGCCAGTAGTAGAGTACCACCTAGAGACACTGAAGCTTTCTTT. It translates to CASSRVPPRDTEAFF.

The chain has TRBV6-1 and TRBJ1-1; D not certain. The CDR3 is 15 residues long. The germline V gene encodes CDR1 MNHNS and CDR2 SASEGT. V shed 4 bases and J shed 5 bases, with 17 bases lying between them. CDR3 region: CASSVGEARWTEAFF. CDR3 DNA: TGTGCCAGCAGTGTGGGCGAAGCCAGGTGGACTGAAGCTTTCTTT.

This chain uses TRBV2 with TRBJ2-1, with TRBD2 matching over 10 bases. The germline V gene has CDR1 SNHLY and CDR2 FYNNEI. The CDR3 runs to 15 residues. The V and J ends lost 6 bases and 7 bases, in that order; junction bases with no gene match: 9. In nucleotides, the CDR3 is TGTGCCAGCAGAGGACTAGCGGTTCATCGGAATGAGCAGTTCTTC. This encodes CASRGLAVHRNEQFF.

The chain uses TRBV28 and TRBJ2-3, with TRBD2 matching over 9 bases. Per germline, CDR1 MDHEN and CDR2 SYDVKM. This CDR3 has 14 amino acids. Trimming at V came to 7 bases and at J to 6 bases, leaving 8 bases not matched to a gene. Written as DNA, the CDR3 is TGTGCCAGCATTCAAGCGGGAGGCCACGATACGCAGTATTTT. This sequence encodes CASIQAGGHDTQYF. Using reference TRBV28 and TRBJ2-3 for the parts outside the CDR3, the full variable domain is DVKVTQSSRYLVKRTGEKVFLECVQDMDHENMFWYRQDPGLGLRLIYFSYDVKMKEKGDIPEGYSVSREKKERFSLILESASTNQTSMYLCASIQAGGHDTQYFGPGTRLTVL.

V is TRBV9 and J is TRBJ1-4; 11 nucleotides line up with TRBD1. Looked up from germline, CDR1 is SGDLS and CDR2 is YYNGEE. Germline trimming cut 3 bases from V and 7 bases from J; bases unmatched to any gene: 5. The CDR3 is 15 residues long. The CDR3: CASSAPGQGGEKLFF. In DNA, the CDR3 is TGTGCCAGCAGCGCCCCGGGACAGGGGGGTGAAAAACTGTTTTTT.

This chain joins TRBV5-1 and TRBJ2-7; 7 bases map to TRBD2. Germline CDR1 is SGHRS and CDR2 is YFSETQ. The CDR3 is made up of 17 amino acids. The ends lost 4 bases at V and 1 base at J; junction bases unmatched: 14. The CDR3: CASSPNSGEGLSYEQYF. The CDR3 DNA reads TGCGCCAGCAGCCCGAACTCCGGGGAGGGCCTTTCCTACGAGCAGTACTTC.